These 31 T cell receptor beta chains came from one sample sequenced in a study of T-cell memory formation after mild COVID-19 (TCRdb year 2021). Library preparation used 5' RACE. Sequencing instrument: Illumina NovaSeq 6000. Through fastp at Q25 and MiXCR, TCRdb rebuilt clones from the public reads, retaining in-frame beta chains. Every distinct CDR3 protein forms one entry, paired with its most common genes and DNA. The sample table contains fewer than 300,000 distinct CDR3 sequences; only one count was recorded for over 15% of them. The top ten hold approximately 22% of the sample. Sequencing was done on a sample of PBMCs or a T cell subset sorted from them (not recorded which). The receptors originated from a man younger than 30 who had mild COVID-19 (a few samples of this study predate the infection). The sample titles of this study are shuffled in the database, so cell type and time point are left out; the donor was told from shared clones.

The chain links TRBV10-3 to TRBJ2-1; weak D call: TRBD1 (6 bases). This CDR3 spans 14 amino acids. V lost 11 bases, J lost 6 bases, and 20 bases lay in between. Germline CDR1 ENHRY, CDR2 SYGVKD. The CDR3 DNA is TGTGCCGGCGGGTCTGGGGGCGTAGGCAATGAGCAGTTCTTC. Translation: CAGGSGGVGNEQFF.

The chain combines TRBV20-1 with TRBJ2-3; 10 bases agree with TRBD2. After removal of 3 bases from V and 2 bases from J, the junction contained 11 bases not matched to a gene. Germline V gene lookup returns CDR1 DFQATT and CDR2 SNEGSKA (reference sequence). The CDR3 extends over 17 amino acids. This CDR3 is CSARVLAGDLDTDTQYF. DNA for the CDR3: TGCAGTGCTAGGGTTCTAGCGGGGGACCTCGACACAGATACGCAGTATTTT.

This clonotype was seen at least ten times. V is TRBV7-3 and J is TRBJ2-3; TRBD2 aligns across 11 bases. The CDR3 extends over 18 amino acids. With 2 bases clipped from V and 0 bases from J, the junction kept 7 bases outside the gene matches. Germline CDR1 and CDR2: SGHTA and FQGTGA. The DNA for the CDR3 is TGTGCCAGCAGCTTAGGGAATAGCGGGGGGGGTAGCACAGATACGCAGTATTTT. Translated: CASSLGNSGGGSTDTQYF.

The V and J genes are TRBV4-1 and TRBJ2-3, with D hard to call. V was clipped by 4 bases and J by 6 bases, with 11 bases between them. The CDR3 is 13 residues long. Germline V gene data show CDR1 as MGHRA and CDR2 as YSYEKL. The CDR3 DNA is TGCGCCAGCAGCCTCTGGGTAGAGGATACGCAGTATTTT. Its translation: CASSLWVEDTQYF.

This clonotype was picked up a small number of times. V and J are TRBV6-6 and TRBJ1-2; D call uncertain. The CDR3 is 15 amino acids. V lost 4 bases, J lost 2 bases, and 14 bases lay in between. Germline V lookup: CDR1 MNHNY, CDR2 SVGAGI (reference sequence). CDR3 nucleotides: TGTGCCAGCAGTTTTCCTAAGGTGGAGAACTATGGCTACACCTTC. As protein: CASSFPKVENYGYTF.

The J gene is TRBJ1-4, the V gene TRBV28, with D unresolved. The CDR3 is 19 amino acids. Deletions cut 5 bases from V and 0 bases from J, with 22 bases between. The V gene's germline CDR1 is MDHEN and CDR2 SYDVKM. CDR3 nucleotide sequence: TGTGCCAGCAGTCCCCGGGAGGCCCAACGATTTGCAACTAATGAAAAACTGTTTTTT. Translation gives CASSPREAQRFATNEKLFF.

V usage is TRBV20-1 and J usage is TRBJ1-2, with 7 bases fitting TRBD1. The CDR3 is made up of 13 amino acids. Trimming removed 3 bases from V and 3 bases from J; junction bases left unmatched: 4. Germline V gives CDR1 DFQATT, CDR2 SNEGSKA (reference sequence). The CDR3 sequence is CSARPGTDYGYTF. CDR3 nucleotides: TGCAGTGCTAGGCCGGGGACAGACTATGGCTACACCTTC.

This clonotype was found many times. This chain uses TRBV7-2 with TRBJ1-4, with 8 bases that match TRBD1. In germline, CDR1 is SGHTA, CDR2 FQGNSA. Trimming took 1 base from V and 6 from J; bases not matched to a gene: 7. The CDR3 extends over 16 amino acids. CDR3 protein: CASSLEPRGLDEKLFF. The CDR3, as DNA: TGTGCCAGCAGCTTAGAGCCCAGGGGGCTGGATGAAAAACTGTTTTTT. Drawing the rest from reference TRBV7-2 and TRBJ1-4, the complete variable domain is GAGVSQSPSNKVTEKGKDVELRCDPISGHTALYWYRQSLGQGLEFLIYFQGNSAPDKSGLPSDRFSAERTGGSVSTLTIQRTQQEDSAVYLCASSLEPRGLDEKLFFGSGTQLSVL.

This clonotype occurred a few times. V and J are TRBV7-9 and TRBJ1-4; D not resolved. The ends were cut back, 2 bases at V and 5 bases at J, with 18 bases in the middle. The CDR3 is 17 residues long. Germline lookup yields CDR1 SEHNR and CDR2 FQNEAQ (reference sequence). The DNA of the CDR3 is TGTGCCAGCAGCTTACCGACCAACAGCAGGAACAATGAAAAACTGTTTTTT. Its protein is CASSLPTNSRNNEKLFF.

This clonotype was counted between two and nine times. The gene calls are TRBV5-1 and TRBJ2-3; maybe TRBD2 (5 bases). The V gene's germline CDR1 is SGHRS and CDR2 YFSETQ. The V and J ends lost 1 base and 5 bases respectively, with 17 bases between them. The CDR3 has 16 amino acids. The CDR3, as DNA: TGCGCCAGCAGCTTGTCTTCTGACTCACTAGGAGATACGCAGTATTTT. As protein: CASSLSSDSLGDTQYF. The entire variable domain, with the rest obtained from reference TRBV5-1 and TRBJ2-3, is as follows: KAGVTQTPRYLIKTRGQQVTLSCSPISGHRSVSWYQQTPGQGLQFLFEYFSETQRNKGNFPGRFSGRQFSNSRSEMNVSTLELGDSALYLCASSLSSDSLGDTQYFGPGTRLTVL.

The chain carries TRBV10-3 and TRBJ1-2, with 10 positions matching TRBD1. V lost 4 bases to trimming and J lost 5 bases; unmatched junction nucleotides: 7. Germline values: CDR1 ENHRY, CDR2 SYGVKD. CDR3 size: 15 residues. CDR3 sequence reads: CAISGGQGPGYGYTF. Written as DNA, the CDR3 is TGTGCCATCAGTGGGGGACAGGGGCCGGGGTATGGCTACACCTTC.

This clonotype was picked up a small number of times. The chain has TRBV12-3 or TRBV12-4 and TRBJ1-6, with TRBD1 matching 8 bases. This CDR3 comprises 14 residues. The V and J ends lost 6 bases and 3 bases, in that order; junction bases with no gene match: 1. In nucleotides, the CDR3 is TGTGCCAGCAGAACAGGGGGCTATAATTCACCCCTCCACTTT. This translates into CASRTGGYNSPLHF.

This clonotype occurred a few times. The CDR3: CASSEDLYGYTF. CDR3 nucleotides: TGCGCCAGCAGCGAGGACCTTTATGGCTACACCTTC. The V and J genes are TRBV5-1 and TRBJ1-2; the D is unclear. CDR1 is SGHRS, CDR2 YFSETQ, per germline. V was clipped by 4 bases and J by 5 bases, with 9 bases between them. The CDR3 runs 12 residues.

This clonotype showed up just a few times. The rearrangement joins TRBV9 to TRBJ2-1; 14 bases match TRBD2. Germline lookup yields CDR1 SGDLS and CDR2 YYNGEE. Trimming at V came to 4 bases and at J to 9 bases, leaving 6 bases not matched to a gene. The CDR3 totals 15 residues. CDR3 amino acids: CASSPMGLAGAEQFF. In DNA, the CDR3 is TGTGCCAGCAGCCCGATGGGACTAGCGGGGGCTGAGCAGTTCTTC.

The V and J genes are TRBV20-1 and TRBJ1-5; 8 bases agree with TRBD1. V dropped 0 bases and J dropped 6; count of bases not matched to a gene: 7. The CDR3 runs 15 residues. Germline assignment: CDR1 DFQATT and CDR2 SNEGSKA (reference sequence). The CDR3 loop reads CSARDPRGRSQPQHF. In nucleotides, the CDR3 is TGCAGTGCTAGAGATCCCAGGGGGCGAAGTCAGCCCCAGCATTTT.

This chain joins TRBV7-2 and TRBJ2-1, with 10 bases lining up with TRBD2. Per germline, CDR1 SGHTA and CDR2 FQGNSA. This CDR3 is 15 amino acids long. The J segment lost 8 bases and the V segment lost 1 base, leaving 5 bases of the junction unmatched. The CDR3 spells CASSLELAGQDEQFF. CDR3 DNA: TGTGCCAGCAGCTTAGAACTAGCGGGACAGGATGAGCAGTTCTTC.

This clonotype was seen ten or more times. The CDR3 sequence is CASSFRTSAPQETQYF. The CDR3 DNA is TGTGCCAGCAGCTTTCGGACATCGGCGCCTCAAGAGACCCAGTACTTC. This chain links TRBV7-6 with TRBJ2-5, with D tentatively TRBD1 (5 bases). The CDR3 runs 16 residues. Trimming removed 3 bases from V and 2 bases from J, with 16 bases in between. Germline CDR1 reads SGHVS; CDR2 reads FNYEAQ.

This clonotype was found many times. CDR3 amino acids: CAISESQGRADTQYF. Written as DNA, the CDR3 is TGTGCCATCAGTGAGTCACAGGGGAGGGCAGATACGCAGTATTTT. The chain has TRBV10-3 and TRBJ2-3; the D call may be TRBD1 or TRBD2 (7 bases each). Germline V gene sequence: CDR1 ENHRY, CDR2 SYGVKD. Trimming stripped 0 bases from V and 4 bases from J, with 11 bases between. The CDR3 length is 15 residues.

The V and J genes are TRBV18 and TRBJ1-1; D gene ambiguous. Germline CDR1 KGHSH, CDR2 LQKENI. V dropped 2 bases and J dropped 1 base, with 11 bases sitting between them. The CDR3 totals 15 residues. The CDR3 coding sequence is TGTGCCAGCTCACCATACGTCGCGGAGAACACTGAAGCTTTCTTT. This sequence encodes CASSPYVAENTEAFF.

The genes are TRBV14 and TRBJ2-4; D remains ambiguous. The CDR3 runs 17 residues. V lost 0 bases to trimming and J lost 4 bases, with 16 bases between them. Germline-derived CDR1 and CDR2 are SGHDN and FVKESK. The CDR3 loop reads CASSQEVETGLKNIQYF. CDR3 DNA: TGTGCCAGCAGCCAAGAAGTAGAGACCGGGCTGAAAAACATTCAGTACTTC.

The CDR3: CASSFSGGTGELFF. CDR3 nucleotides: TGTGCCAGCAGTTTTTCAGGAGGCACCGGGGAGCTGTTTTTT. This chain links TRBV2 with TRBJ2-2; D possibly corresponds to TRBD2 (5 bases). This CDR3 has 14 amino acids. V dropped 5 bases and J dropped 4 bases, with 11 bases sitting between them. Germline V gene data show CDR1 as SNHLY and CDR2 as FYNNEI.

Ten or more counts support this clonotype. This rearrangement joins TRBV6-5 to TRBJ1-1; the D gene is possibly TRBD1 (5 bases). Germline V gene data show CDR1 as MNHEY and CDR2 as SVGAGI. The CDR3 loop spans 16 amino acids. V was trimmed by 0 bases and J by 2 bases, leaving 13 bases between them. The chain's CDR3 is CASSYSFRVGNTEAFF. The CDR3 region has the DNA TGTGCCAGCAGTTACTCGTTCAGGGTAGGCAACACTGAAGCTTTCTTT.

V is TRBV11-2 and J is TRBJ2-7; TRBD1 or TRBD2 may be the D gene (5 bases each). There are 12 residues in the CDR3. Germline V CDR1 and CDR2: SGHAT, FQNNGV. V was cut by 3 bases and J by 4 bases, with 7 bases left in between. The CDR3 protein is CASSFWGYEQYV. The CDR3 region has the DNA TGTGCCAGCAGCTTTTGGGGGTACGAGCAGTACGTC.

The table lists this clonotype with a few counts. DNA of the CDR3: TGCGCCAGCAGCCAGGGGGGCGCGGATGGCTACACCTTC. Protein: CASSQGGADGYTF. This chain connects TRBV4-1 to TRBJ1-2; possible D gene TRBD1, 6 bases. This CDR3 region has 13 residues. Trimming stripped 3 bases from V and 6 bases from J, with 11 bases between. CDR1 is MGHRA and CDR2 is YSYEKL in the germline V gene.

This clonotype was observed a handful of times. This chain connects TRBV10-3 to TRBJ2-5; unclear D gene. V lost 6 bases and J 5 bases, leaving 13 bases between the germline ends. CDR1 and CDR2 from the germline V gene are ENHRY and SYGVKD. The CDR3 has 13 amino acids. The CDR3 spells CAISSNLLETQYF. CDR3 DNA sequence: TGTGCCATCAGCTCGAATCTCCTGGAGACCCAGTACTTC.

The rearrangement joins TRBV4-3 to TRBJ1-4; maybe TRBD1 (5 bases). The germline CDR1 and CDR2 sequences are LGHNA and YSLEER. V dropped 1 base and J dropped 7 bases, with 13 bases sitting between them. The CDR3 length is 15 residues. The CDR3, as DNA: TGCGCCAGCAGCCAAGTCGGGACGTCGGGTGAAAAACTGTTTTTT. Translation gives CASSQVGTSGEKLFF.

This clonotype has just a few counts. V gene TRBV20-1 combines with J gene TRBJ2-7; D remains ambiguous. V was cut by 5 bases and J by 3 bases, with 8 bases left in between. The CDR3 runs to 11 residues. Germline loops: CDR1 DFQATT, CDR2 SNEGSKA (reference sequence). CDR3 sequence (DNA): TGCAGTGCTGCCAACGACTACGAGCAGTACGTC. Residues: CSAANDYEQYV.

This clonotype was picked up a small number of times. The chain's CDR3 is CASSWGQMIEAFF. DNA for the CDR3: TGTGCCAGCAGTTGGGGACAGATGATTGAAGCTTTCTTT. The chain links TRBV12-3 or TRBV12-4 to TRBJ1-1; TRBD1 agrees at 7 bases. The V segment lost 4 bases and the J segment 7 bases; nucleotides outside the gene matches: 6. The CDR3 length is 13 residues.

J is TRBJ2-1 and V is TRBV5-1; 11 nucleotides line up with TRBD1. Germline V gene data show CDR1 as SGHRS and CDR2 as YFSETQ. Unmatched junction bases numbered 8, after V lost 3 bases and J lost 6 bases. The length of the CDR3 is 16 residues. In nucleotides, the CDR3 is TGCGCCAGCAGCTCTACCTCCGGGACAGGGGGCAATGAGCAGTTCTTC. Translating it yields CASSSTSGTGGNEQFF.

This sequence joins TRBV5-4 and TRBJ1-6, with D possibly being TRBD1 (5 bases). This CDR3 has 14 amino acids. Trimming stripped 3 bases from V and 11 bases from J, with 15 bases between. Germline V gene sequence: CDR1 SGHNT, CDR2 YYREEE (reference sequence). CDR3 DNA sequence: TGTGCCAGCAGCTCCCAGGGAATGAGGACACCCCTCCACTTT. Translating it yields CASSSQGMRTPLHF.

The table lists this clonotype with many counts. The chain couples TRBV12-3 or TRBV12-4 to TRBJ2-3, with TRBD2 matching 9 bases. The CDR3 has 16 amino acids. V dropped 3 bases and J dropped 5; count of bases not matched to a gene: 9. In DNA form, the CDR3 reads TGTGCCAGCAGTTTCGGGTCGGGTAGCGGGGGAGATACGCAGTATTTT. Encoded protein: CASSFGSGSGGDTQYF.